A selection of T cell receptor beta chains follows, all from one sample in a study of blood T cell repertoires in COVID-19. TCRdb's table, derived via immunoSEQ multiplex PCR, lists solely in-frame clones and lacks some. The repertoire includes approximately 64,000 clones, nearly 90% of them detected once, and under 4% sits in the top ten. The specimen was peripheral blood. These receptors all stem from a man aged 70-80 years with acute or convalescent COVID-19. Both conserved end residues are part of each CDR3. D genes are given only for firm matches. Some rows have no size entry. The others give once, few or many, or a class for an expanded clone.

clone_size d_call j_call v_call cdr3_aa cdr3_nt
. . TRBJ2-7 TRBV3-1/TRBV3-2 CASSQSVGALSYEQYF TGTGCCAGCAGCCAATCGGTAGGGGCGCTATCCTACGAGCAGTACTTC
. . TRBJ2-1 TRBV5-1 CASRRGPGGDEQFF TGCGCCAGCAGAAGGGGCCCCGGGGGAGATGAGCAGTTCTTC
. TRBD1 TRBJ1-4 TRBV11-2 CASSLGFLGQTNEKLFF TGTGCCAGCAGCTTAGGATTTTTGGGACAGACGAATGAAAAACTGTTTTTT
. TRBD1 TRBJ1-6 TRBV7-9 CASSSTGTGLPLHF TGTGCCAGCAGTTCCACCGGGACAGGTTTACCCCTCCACTTT
. . TRBJ1-1 TRBV15 CATSRDLWGEADTEAFF TGTGCCACCAGCAGAGATCTCTGGGGAGAAGCGGACACTGAAGCTTTCTTT
. . TRBJ1-1 TRBV30 CASGQLTEAFF TGTGCCAGCGGACAGCTCACTGAAGCTTTCTTT
once . TRBJ2-7 TRBV27 CASSFTFMRFGEQYF TGTGCCAGCAGTTTCACCTTTATGCGGTTTGGCGAGCAGTACTTC
many . TRBJ2-7 TRBV2 CASRQGVDGYEQYF TGTGCCAGCAGGCAGGGCGTGGATGGTTACGAGCAGTACTTC
. TRBD2 TRBJ2-3 TRBV5-1 CASSLAGRTDTQYF TGCGCCAGCAGCTTAGCGGGAAGAACAGATACGCAGTATTTT
. . TRBJ2-7 TRBV5-4 CASSLGAGASYEQYF TGTGCCAGCAGCTTGGGAGCAGGCGCCTCCTACGAGCAGTACTTC
. . TRBJ2-7 TRBV6-5 CASSYPGTYEQYF TGTGCCAGCAGTTACCCGGGAACCTACGAGCAGTACTTC
. TRBD1 TRBJ1-2 TRBV4-1 CASSQGLRDRESGYGYTF TGCGCCAGCAGCCAGGGACTCCGGGACAGGGAAAGCGGATATGGCTACACCTTC
. . TRBJ1-6 TRBV6-5 CASSFSGLKLHF TGTGCCAGCAGTTTCTCAGGACTAAAACTCCACTTT
few . TRBJ2-7 TRBV18 CASSPGQLYEQYF TGTGCCAGCTCACCCGGACAGCTCTACGAGCAGTACTTC
once . TRBJ1-2 TRBV14 CASSHESMSRGYTF TGTGCCAGCAGCCACGAGTCGATGTCTCGGGGCTACACCTTC
few . TRBJ1-4 TRBV7-2 CASSLKGGALNEKLFF TGTGCCAGCAGCTTAAAGGGAGGGGCGCTTAATGAAAAACTGTTTTTT
. TRBD1 TRBJ2-3 TRBV24-1 CATSVTGTGYDTQYF TGTGCCACCAGCGTAACCGGGACAGGGTACGATACGCAGTATTTT
. TRBD1 TRBJ1-2 TRBV11-2 CASSLGQLGGYTF TGTGCCAGCAGCTTGGGACAGCTTGGTGGCTACACCTTC
. TRBD1 TRBJ1-2 TRBV5-1 CASSPDRAYGYTF TGCGCCAGCAGCCCGGACAGGGCTTATGGCTACACCTTC
. . TRBJ1-5 TRBV7-2 CASSLDREQPQHF TGTGCCAGCAGCTTAGACAGGGAACAGCCCCAGCATTTT
. TRBD1 TRBJ1-2 TRBV5-6 CASSPYRGAGYTF TGTGCCAGCAGCCCATACAGGGGCGCCGGCTACACCTTC
few TRBD2 TRBJ2-2 TRBV9 CASSLAGEATGELFF TGTGCCAGCAGCCTAGCGGGGGAAGCCACCGGGGAGCTGTTTTTT
. TRBD2 TRBJ2-1 TRBV5-1 CASSLIGLAGGYNEQFF TGCGCCAGCAGCTTGATCGGACTAGCGGGGGGCTACAATGAGCAGTTCTTC
. TRBD1 TRBJ1-4 TRBV5-1 CASSLSDRGGEKLFF TGCGCCAGCAGCTTGTCCGACAGGGGGGGTGAAAAACTGTTTTTT
. TRBD2 TRBJ2-1 TRBV6-2/TRBV6-3 CASSARLAGEQFF TGTGCCAGCAGTGCCCGACTAGCCGGGGAGCAGTTCTTC
. . TRBJ1-5 TRBV30 CALAGGDNQPQHF TGTGCCTTAGCCGGGGGGGACAATCAGCCCCAGCATTTT
. . TRBJ1-6 TRBV6-1 CASSEASGRDNSPLHF TGTGCCAGCAGTGAAGCTTCCGGGAGGGATAATTCACCCCTCCACTTT
. . TRBJ2-7 TRBV28 CASSFVEGADVSYEQYF TGTGCCAGCAGTTTCGTTGAGGGAGCGGATGTATCCTACGAGCAGTACTTC
. TRBD1 TRBJ1-5 TRBV19 CASSIGGTGTQPQHF TGTGCCAGTAGTATAGGGGGGACAGGGACTCAGCCCCAGCATTTT
. TRBD1 TRBJ2-2 TRBV6-5 CASSRDRVDEELFF TGTGCCAGCAGCAGGGACAGGGTAGATGAGGAGCTGTTTTTT
once . TRBJ1-6 TRBV6-5 CASSRPTRENSPLHF TGTGCCAGCAGTCGGCCCACTAGGGAGAATTCACCCCTCCACTTT
. . TRBJ2-7 TRBV11-3 CASSLDGQSYEQYF TGTGCCAGCAGCTTAGATGGGCAGTCCTACGAGCAGTACTTC
many . TRBJ1-2 TRBV4-3 CASSQGVSGNGYTF TGCGCCAGCAGCCAAGGAGTGTCAGGGAATGGCTACACCTTC
few . TRBJ1-1 TRBV18 CASSPLNPSDTEAFF TGTGCCAGCTCACCGTTAAACCCGAGTGACACTGAAGCTTTCTTT
. TRBD1 TRBJ1-3 TRBV5-1 CASSLDRVVSGNTIYF TGCGCCAGCAGCCTGGACAGGGTCGTCTCTGGAAACACCATATATTTT
. TRBD2 TRBJ2-2 TRBV2 CATNLAGGLGELFF TGTGCCACCAACCTAGCGGGGGGGCTCGGGGAGCTGTTTTTT
. . TRBJ2-7 TRBV19 CASSIFQNYEQYF TGTGCCAGTAGTATTTTCCAGAACTACGAGCAGTACTTC
. TRBD1 TRBJ2-5 TRBV7-9 CASARDRVVGETQYF TGTGCCAGCGCCAGGGACAGGGTTGTCGGGGAGACCCAGTACTTC
. TRBD1 TRBJ2-1 TRBV24-1 CATSDPARTGGYNEQFF TGTGCCACCAGTGACCCTGCCCGGACAGGAGGCTACAATGAGCAGTTCTTC
once . TRBJ1-1 TRBV4-3 CASSQAGHNTEAFF TGCGCCAGCAGCCAAGCGGGACACAACACTGAAGCTTTCTTT
. . TRBJ1-1 TRBV3-1/TRBV3-2 CASSQAGTVNTEAFF TGTGCCAGCAGCCAAGCAGGGACTGTGAACACTGAAGCTTTCTTT
. . TRBJ1-6 TRBV18 CASSPRETASEPLHF TGTGCCAGCTCACCCCGAGAGACAGCCTCGGAACCCCTCCACTTT
. . TRBJ1-6 TRBV19 CASKAGTIGYNSPLHF TGTGCCAGTAAGGCGGGAACAATAGGCTATAATTCACCCCTCCACTTT
. . TRBJ2-7 TRBV7-7 CASSLGPGVPYEQYF TGTGCCAGCAGCTTAGGGCCAGGGGTCCCCTACGAGCAGTACTTC
. . TRBJ1-1 TRBV28 CASALAGKSNTEAFF TGTGCCAGCGCCCTGGCGGGGAAATCCAACACTGAAGCTTTCTTT
. TRBD2 TRBJ2-3 TRBV24-1 CATSDLGSGGGDTQYF TGTGCCACCAGTGATTTGGGTAGCGGGGGGGGAGATACGCAGTATTTT
. TRBD1 TRBJ2-7 TRBV30 CAWSSGTGGEQYF TGTGCCTGGAGTTCGGGAACAGGGGGCGAGCAGTACTTC
. . TRBJ2-3 TRBV18 CASSPRGFGTDTQYF TGTGCCAGCTCACCACGCGGTTTCGGCACAGATACGCAGTATTTT
. . TRBJ2-1 TRBV5-1 CASSSPRGNEQFF TGCGCCAGCAGCTCTCCCCGGGGGAATGAGCAGTTCTTC
. . TRBJ2-7 TRBV18 CASSQGDTLTYEQYF TGTGCCAGCTCACAGGGAGACACACTGACCTACGAGCAGTACTTC
. . TRBJ2-5 TRBV27 CASSRMTGMETQYF TGTGCCAGCAGTAGAATGACCGGGATGGAGACCCAGTACTTC
. . TRBJ2-7 TRBV30 CAWSWTGSVYEQYF TGTGCCTGGAGTTGGACGGGTAGCGTGTACGAGCAGTACTTC
. . TRBJ2-1 TRBV27 CASSFVRSPYNEQFF TGTGCCAGCAGTTTTGTGAGAAGCCCCTACAATGAGCAGTTCTTC
. . TRBJ2-1 TRBV29-1 CSVDGGGSYNEQFF TGCAGCGTCGATGGCGGAGGGTCCTACAATGAGCAGTTCTTC